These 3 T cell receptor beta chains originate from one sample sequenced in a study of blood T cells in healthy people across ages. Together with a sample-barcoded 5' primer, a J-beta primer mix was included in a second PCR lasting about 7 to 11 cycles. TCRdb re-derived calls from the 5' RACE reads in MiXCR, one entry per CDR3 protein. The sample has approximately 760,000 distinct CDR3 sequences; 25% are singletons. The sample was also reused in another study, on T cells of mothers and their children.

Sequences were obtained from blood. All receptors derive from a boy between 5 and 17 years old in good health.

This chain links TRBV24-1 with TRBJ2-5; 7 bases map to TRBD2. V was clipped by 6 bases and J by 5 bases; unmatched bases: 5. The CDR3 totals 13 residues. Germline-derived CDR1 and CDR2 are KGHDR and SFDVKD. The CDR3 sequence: CATSIAGGETQYF. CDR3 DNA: TGTGCCACCAGTATAGCGGGTGGTGAGACCCAGTACTTC.

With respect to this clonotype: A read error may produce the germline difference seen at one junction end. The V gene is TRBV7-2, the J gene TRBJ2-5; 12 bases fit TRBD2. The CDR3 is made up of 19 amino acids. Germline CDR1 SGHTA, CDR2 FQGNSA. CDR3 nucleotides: TGTGCCAGCAGCCTAGCGGCGCTAGCGGGGGGGAGGGGAGAAGAGACCCAGTACTTC. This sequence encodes CASSLAALAGGRGEETQYF. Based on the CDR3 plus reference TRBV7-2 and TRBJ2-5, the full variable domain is GAGVSQSPSNKVTEKGKDVELRCDPISGHTALYWYRQSLGQGLEFLIYFQGNSAPDKSGLPSDRFSAERTGGSVSTLTIQRTQQEDSAVYLCASSLAALAGGRGEETQYFGPGTRLLVL.

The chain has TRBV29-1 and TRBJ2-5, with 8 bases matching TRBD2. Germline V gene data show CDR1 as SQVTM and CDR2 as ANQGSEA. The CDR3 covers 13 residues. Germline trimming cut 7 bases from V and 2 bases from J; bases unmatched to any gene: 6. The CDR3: CSGTLAGQETQYF. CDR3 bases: TGCAGCGGGACCTTAGCGGGACAAGAGACCCAGTACTTC.